This T cell receptor (beta chain) was profiled in a study of blood T cell repertoires in COVID-19. Study-level information: T cells, B-cell-depleted T cells, or PBMCs provided the cDNA or gDNA that served as material.

There are 13 residues in the CDR3. Germline CDR1 reads MDHEN; CDR2 reads SYDVKM. Trimming pared 1 base from V and 4 bases from J, leaving 5 bases between. As originally analysed: The authors estimated nucleated cell counts from reference gene primer amplification. Method: immunoSEQ multiplex PCR; TCRdb's copy keeps in-frame clones and lacks some. V and J calls and clone size are as listed in that table; D and trimming were resolved from the DNA. The data hold roughly 260,000 clones, with about 90% observed a single time. The chain recombines TRBV28 with TRBJ1-5, with unresolved D. Sample: PBMCs or T cells enriched from blood (not recorded which). This sequence originates from a woman between 18 and 30 years old who had recovered from COVID-19. CDR3 loop: CASSLSGNQPQHF. In DNA, the CDR3 is TGTGCCAGCAGTTTATCGGGGAATCAGCCCCAGCATTTT.